The rows below give T cell receptor beta chains drawn from one sample of a study of cytomegalovirus exposure and HLA in healthy donors. Clones were sequenced by immunoSEQ multiplex PCR, and TCRdb holds only the in-frame ones, with some missing. The sample includes fewer than 300,000 clones, 80% of them seen just once. The material sequenced was PBMCs. The receptors come from a girl aged 2 to 9 in good health and CMV-seronegative. Each CDR3 is given with its conserved first and last residue. A D gene is named only where the DNA matches it firmly. Not every row has a clone size; where given, it reads once, few, many or a size class.

TRBD1 . TRBJ2-7 TRBV28 CAVQDRGINEQYF TGTGCCGTTCAAGACAGGGGGATCAACGAGCAGTACTTC
. once TRBJ1-2 TRBV5-1 CASSLEGGNYGYTF TGCGCCAGCAGCTTGGAAGGGGGTAACTATGGCTACACCTTC
TRBD1 few TRBJ2-3 TRBV6-6 CASSYDRDRSTDTQYF TGTGCCAGCAGTTACGACCGGGACAGGAGCACAGATACGCAGTATTTT
TRBD2 few TRBJ2-3 TRBV27 CASSFSRTSGGTDTQYF TGTGCCAGCAGTTTTTCCAGGACTAGCGGGGGCACAGATACGCAGTATTTT
. . TRBJ2-2 TRBV5-1 CASSPVLALGELFF TGCGCCAGCTCCCCTGTACTAGCCCTCGGGGAGCTGTTTTTT
. . TRBJ2-5 TRBV27 CASSLWSEKETQYF TGTGCCAGCAGTTTATGGAGTGAGAAAGAGACCCAGTACTTC
. . TRBJ2-7 TRBV10-3 CAISEETVKPYEQYF TGTGCCATCAGTGAGGAAACGGTGAAACCCTACGAGCAGTACTTC
. . TRBJ2-7 TRBV28 CASSREWRGLSYEQYF TGTGCCAGCTCTAGGGAATGGAGGGGCCTCTCTTACGAGCAGTACTTC
. . TRBJ2-7 TRBV6-6 CASSYVSGYEQYF TGTGCCAGCAGTTACGTATCAGGATACGAGCAGTACTTC
. once TRBJ2-7 TRBV5-1 CASSLAGSYEQYF TGCGCCAGCAGCTTGGCCGGCTCCTACGAGCAGTACTTC
TRBD1 . TRBJ2-2 TRBV5-5 CATRTGSHLGELFF TGTGCCACCCGGACAGGGTCACACCTCGGGGAGCTGTTTTTT
. . TRBJ2-2 TRBV19 CASIPQTANTGELFF TGTGCCAGTATCCCCCAGACAGCGAACACCGGGGAGCTGTTTTTT
. . TRBJ1-1 TRBV28 CASSPFSVEDTEAFF TGTGCCAGCAGCCCCTTTTCGGTCGAGGACACTGAAGCTTTCTTT
. . TRBJ2-1 TRBV7-2 CASSLVAGRYGEQFF TGTGCCAGCAGCTTAGTTGCGGGCAGGTACGGTGAGCAGTTCTTC
. . TRBJ1-1 TRBV5-8 CASSSDSNTEAFF TGTGCCAGCAGCTCGGACAGTAACACTGAAGCTTTCTTT
. . TRBJ2-5 TRBV9 CASSVDREETQYF TGTGCCAGCAGCGTAGACAGGGAAGAGACCCAGTACTTC
TRBD1 . TRBJ1-1 TRBV18 CASSKQGANTEAFF TGTGCCAGCTCAAAACAGGGGGCTAACACTGAAGCTTTCTTT
. . TRBJ1-5 TRBV28 CAAEGDYSNQPQHF TGTGCCGCCGAGGGGGACTATAGCAATCAGCCCCAGCATTTT
TRBD2 few TRBJ2-1 TRBV18 CASSPSGGINEQFF TGTGCCAGCTCACCGTCGGGAGGAATCAATGAGCAGTTCTTC
TRBD1 . TRBJ2-7 TRBV27 CASATGVPYEQYF TGTGCCAGCGCAACAGGGGTTCCCTACGAGCAGTACTTC
. . TRBJ2-3 TRBV10-2 CASREWITSSTQYF TGCGCCAGCAGAGAGTGGATCACTAGCAGTACGCAGTATTTT
. . TRBJ2-7 TRBV7-6 CASSLGAMQPGQYF TGTGCCAGCAGCTTAGGGGCGATGCAGCCAGGGCAGTACTTC
. . TRBJ2-3 TRBV6-5 CASSPGALSTDTQYF TGTGCCAGCAGCCCAGGGGCCCTTAGCACAGATACGCAGTATTTT
. . TRBJ1-6 TRBV15 CATSRLPTGRNSPLHF TGTGCCACCAGCCGCCTCCCTACAGGTCGGAATTCACCCCTCCACTTT
. . TRBJ1-1 TRBV6-6 CASSHRKKTGNTEAFF TGTGCCAGCAGTCACCGCAAAAAGACAGGGAACACTGAAGCTTTCTTT
. . TRBJ2-7 TRBV4-1 CASSQEGGTAAWYEQYF TGCGCCAGCAGCCAAGAAGGGGGAACCGCCGCCTGGTACGAGCAGTACTTC
. . TRBJ2-5 TRBV7-3 CASSLSGETQYF TGTGCCAGCAGCCTCTCCGGAGAGACCCAGTACTTC
TRBD2 . TRBJ2-3 TRBV5-1 CASSRGPLAGVLGTDTQYF TGCGCCAGCAGCCGTGGCCCCTTAGCGGGAGTATTGGGCACAGATACGCAGTATTTT
. once TRBJ1-6 TRBV19 CASSIQDNSPLHF TGTGCCAGTAGTATACAGGATAATTCACCCCTCCACTTT
. few TRBJ1-1 TRBV11-2 CASRWTGTRGTEAFF TGTGCCAGCAGATGGACCGGGACAAGGGGCACTGAAGCTTTCTTT
TRBD2 once TRBJ2-1 TRBV19 CASSINSFAGGFKEQFF TGTGCCAGTAGTATAAACTCTTTCGCGGGAGGGTTTAAGGAGCAGTTCTTC
TRBD1 . TRBJ2-1 TRBV6-5 CASRGQGGFNEQFF TGTGCCAGCAGGGGACAGGGAGGTTTCAATGAGCAGTTCTTC
. . TRBJ1-2 TRBV28 CASSLTGNSRYTF TGTGCCAGCAGTCTTACAGGGAATTCACGCTACACCTTC
. . TRBJ2-1 TRBV10-3 CAISTVYNEQFF TGTGCCATCTCGACAGTATACAATGAGCAGTTCTTC
. . TRBJ1-1 TRBV2 CASSVTGLSTEAFF TGTGCCAGCAGTGTAACAGGGCTTAGCACTGAAGCTTTCTTT
. . TRBJ2-3 TRBV7-9 CASQIGRETDTQYF TGTGCCAGCCAGATCGGGAGAGAAACAGATACGCAGTATTTT
TRBD2 . TRBJ2-2 TRBV18 CASSLPRLAGFRELFF TGTGCCAGCTCACTTCCCCGACTAGCGGGATTCCGGGAGCTGTTTTTT
TRBD1 . TRBJ2-2 TRBV11-2 CASSHGTGAFTGELFF TGTGCCAGCAGCCATGGGACAGGGGCGTTCACCGGGGAGCTGTTTTTT
. . TRBJ1-1 TRBV6-6 CASMSAGLGTEAFF TGTGCCAGCATGTCGGCGGGTTTGGGAACTGAAGCTTTCTTT
. . TRBJ1-4 TRBV10-3 CAISDPDSDEKLFF TGTGCCATCAGTGATCCGGACAGCGATGAAAAACTGTTTTTT